This note documents a single T cell receptor beta chain sequence. Trimming cost V 4 bases and J 6 bases, with 17 bases left between them. CDR1 and CDR2 from the germline V gene are SGHDT and YYEEEE. The CDR3 is made up of 14 amino acids. Original methodology: Counts of nucleated cells, estimated from reference gene primer amplification, were obtained. Clones were read by immunoSEQ multiplex PCR, and TCRdb kept only the in-frame ones, dropping some. For V, J and clone size, that table is used; D and trimming come from the DNA. Here the sample spans 75,000 to 95,000 clones, around 90% being singletons. This specimen belongs to a study of blood T cell repertoires in COVID-19. For the study at large: Acute and convalescent COVID-19 samples came from the United States, Italy and Spain. PBMCs, B-cell-depleted T cells, or T cells provided the cDNA or gDNA that made up the material.

The chain recombines TRBV5-6 with TRBJ2-7, with D uncertain. The material sequenced was peripheral blood. The TCR was taken from a man aged 50 to 60 with active COVID-19. The CDR3 is CASSETGSPSEQYF. CDR3 nucleotides: TGTGCCAGCAGCGAAACCGGGTCCCCCTCCGAGCAGTACTTC.